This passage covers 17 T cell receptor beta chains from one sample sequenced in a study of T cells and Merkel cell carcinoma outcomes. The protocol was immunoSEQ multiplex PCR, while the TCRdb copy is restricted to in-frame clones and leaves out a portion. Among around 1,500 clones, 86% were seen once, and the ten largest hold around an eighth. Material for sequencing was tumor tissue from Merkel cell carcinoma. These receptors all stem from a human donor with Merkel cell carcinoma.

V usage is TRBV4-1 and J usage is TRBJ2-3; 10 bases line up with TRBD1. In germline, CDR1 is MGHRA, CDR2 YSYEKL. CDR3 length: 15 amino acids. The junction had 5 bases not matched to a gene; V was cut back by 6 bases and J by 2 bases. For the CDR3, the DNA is TGCGCCAGCAGACCGACAGGGGGCTTCACAGATACGCAGTATTTT. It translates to CASRPTGGFTDTQYF.

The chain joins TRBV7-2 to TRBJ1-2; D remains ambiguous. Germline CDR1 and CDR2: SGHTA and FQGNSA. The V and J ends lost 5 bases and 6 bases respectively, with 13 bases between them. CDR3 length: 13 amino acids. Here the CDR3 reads CASSLRLPHGYTF. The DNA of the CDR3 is TGTGCCAGCAGCCTCAGGCTCCCCCATGGCTACACCTTC.

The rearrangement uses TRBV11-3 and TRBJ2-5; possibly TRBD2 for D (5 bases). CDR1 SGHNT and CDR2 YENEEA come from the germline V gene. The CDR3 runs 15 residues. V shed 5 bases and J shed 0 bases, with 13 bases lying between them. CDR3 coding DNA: TGTGCCAGCAGCCAAAGCCTGGGAGACCAAGAGACCCAGTACTTC. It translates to CASSQSLGDQETQYF.

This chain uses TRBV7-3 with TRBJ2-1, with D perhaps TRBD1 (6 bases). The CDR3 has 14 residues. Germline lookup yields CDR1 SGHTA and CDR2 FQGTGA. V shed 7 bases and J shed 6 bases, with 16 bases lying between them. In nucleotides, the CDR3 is TGTGCCAGCAAAACAGGGTTTTCTTCCAATGAGCAGTTCTTC. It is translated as CASKTGFSSNEQFF.

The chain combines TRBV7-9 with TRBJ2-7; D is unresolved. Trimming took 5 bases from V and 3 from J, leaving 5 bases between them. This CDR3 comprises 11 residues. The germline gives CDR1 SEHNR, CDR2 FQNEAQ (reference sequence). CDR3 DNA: TGTGCCAGCAGCCTGAACTACGAGCAGTACTTC. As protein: CASSLNYEQYF.

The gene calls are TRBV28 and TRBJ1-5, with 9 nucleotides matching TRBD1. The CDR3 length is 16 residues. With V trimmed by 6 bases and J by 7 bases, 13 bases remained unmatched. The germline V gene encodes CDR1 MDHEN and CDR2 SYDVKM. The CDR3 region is CASSRARTGGGQPQHF. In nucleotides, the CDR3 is TGTGCCAGCAGCCGCGCCCGCACAGGGGGCGGGCAGCCCCAGCATTTT.

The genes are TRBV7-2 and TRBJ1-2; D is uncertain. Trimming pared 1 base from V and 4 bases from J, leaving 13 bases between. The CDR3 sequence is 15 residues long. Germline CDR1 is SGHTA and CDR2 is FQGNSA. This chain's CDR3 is CASSLGGRDPYGYTF. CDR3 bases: TGTGCCAGCAGCTTAGGAGGTAGGGATCCCTATGGCTACACCTTC.

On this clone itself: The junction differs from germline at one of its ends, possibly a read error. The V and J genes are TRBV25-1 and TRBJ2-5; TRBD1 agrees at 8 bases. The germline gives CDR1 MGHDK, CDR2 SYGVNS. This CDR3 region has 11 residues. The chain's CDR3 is CASSGEQGVDF. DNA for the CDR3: TGTGCCAGCAGTGGAGAACAGGGGGTGGACTTC.

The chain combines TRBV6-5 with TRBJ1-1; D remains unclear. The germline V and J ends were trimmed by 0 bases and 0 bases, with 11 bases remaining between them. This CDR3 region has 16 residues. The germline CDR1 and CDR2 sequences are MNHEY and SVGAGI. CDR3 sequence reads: CASSYSLGDMNTEAFF. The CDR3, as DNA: TGTGCCAGCAGTTACTCACTGGGTGACATGAACACTGAAGCTTTCTTT.

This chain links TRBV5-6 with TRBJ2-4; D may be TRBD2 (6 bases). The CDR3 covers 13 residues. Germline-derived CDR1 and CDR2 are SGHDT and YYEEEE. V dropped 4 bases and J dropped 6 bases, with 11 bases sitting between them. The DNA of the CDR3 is TGTGCCAGCAGCCCTCACGGGAGAAACATTCAGTACTTC. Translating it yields CASSPHGRNIQYF.

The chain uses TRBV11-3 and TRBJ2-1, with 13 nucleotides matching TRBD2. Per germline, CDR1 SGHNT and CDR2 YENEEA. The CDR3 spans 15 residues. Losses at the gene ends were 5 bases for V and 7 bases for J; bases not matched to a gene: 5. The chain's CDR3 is CASSHGLAGVNEQFF. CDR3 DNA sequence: TGTGCCAGCAGCCACGGACTAGCGGGAGTGAATGAGCAGTTCTTC.

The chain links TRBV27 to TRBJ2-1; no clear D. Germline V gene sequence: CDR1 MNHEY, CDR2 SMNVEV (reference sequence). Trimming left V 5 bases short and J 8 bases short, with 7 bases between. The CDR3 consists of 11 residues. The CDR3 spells CASSNADEQFF. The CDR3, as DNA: TGTGCCAGCAGTAATGCGGATGAGCAGTTCTTC.

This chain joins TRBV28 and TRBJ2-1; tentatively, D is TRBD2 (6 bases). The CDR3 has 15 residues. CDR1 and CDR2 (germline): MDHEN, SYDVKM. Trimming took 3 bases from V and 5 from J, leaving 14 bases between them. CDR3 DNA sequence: TGTGCCAGCAGTTTGGGGGGAGGACGCGACAATGAGCAGTTCTTC. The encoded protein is CASSLGGGRDNEQFF.

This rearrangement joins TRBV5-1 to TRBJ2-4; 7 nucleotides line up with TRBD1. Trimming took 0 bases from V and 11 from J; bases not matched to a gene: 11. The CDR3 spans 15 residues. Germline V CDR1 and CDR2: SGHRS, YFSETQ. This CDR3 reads CASSLEGQTIDVQYF. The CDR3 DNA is TGCGCCAGCAGCTTGGAGGGACAGACTATAGACGTTCAGTACTTC.

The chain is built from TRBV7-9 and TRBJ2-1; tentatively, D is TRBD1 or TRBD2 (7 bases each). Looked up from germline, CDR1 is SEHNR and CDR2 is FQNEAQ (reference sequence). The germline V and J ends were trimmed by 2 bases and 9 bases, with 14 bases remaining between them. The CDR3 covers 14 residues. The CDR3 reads CASSLQTGRGEQFF. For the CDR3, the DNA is TGTGCCAGCAGCTTACAGACAGGGAGGGGTGAGCAGTTCTTC.

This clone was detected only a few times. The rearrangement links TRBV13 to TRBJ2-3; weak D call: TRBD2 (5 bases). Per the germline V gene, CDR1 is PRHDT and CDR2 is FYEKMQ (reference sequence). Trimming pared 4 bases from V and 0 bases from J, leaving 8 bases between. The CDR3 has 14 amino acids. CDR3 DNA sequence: TGTGCCAGCAGCTCCCGGACTAGCACAGATACGCAGTATTTT. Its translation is CASSSRTSTDTQYF.

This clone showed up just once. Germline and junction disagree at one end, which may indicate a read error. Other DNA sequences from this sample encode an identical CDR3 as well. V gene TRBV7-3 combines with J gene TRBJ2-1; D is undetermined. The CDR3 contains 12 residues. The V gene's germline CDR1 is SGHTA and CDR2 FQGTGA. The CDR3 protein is CASSLTFGEQFF. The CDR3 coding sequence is TGTGCCAGTAGCTTAACGTTTGGGGAGCAGTTCTTC.